Described below is a single T cell receptor (beta chain) sequence and its context. Its antigen is still unknown. At one end the junction does not follow the germline gene, possibly because of a read error. Time point here: after preoperative PTX-NDP chemotherapy. The record originates from a study of esophageal squamous cell carcinoma under preoperative chemotherapy. Study results and caveats: After paclitaxel-nedaplatin, abundant clones were more likely to contract than amplify. After treatment, tumor-infiltrating lymphocytes apparently came partly from blood T cells.

The length of the CDR3 is 17 residues. Germline loops: CDR1 SGHNT, CDR2 YENEEA. TCRdb re-called the PCR reads with MiXCR, one entry per CDR3 protein. This repertoire shows 34,000 or so distinct CDR3 sequences, 40% to 65% found once; its top ten account for roughly 20%. The specimen was collected from a patient given preoperative chemotherapy. The receptor comes from a human donor with esophageal squamous cell carcinoma. The donor label of this sample is uncertain. The chain joins TRBV11-3 to TRBJ2-5; D possibly uses TRBD1 or TRBD2 (5 bases each). The CDR3 reads CASSLEAGAGDQDTQYF. CDR3 sequence (DNA): TGTGCCAGCAGCTTGGAAGCCGGGGCCGGGGACCAAGATACCCAGTATTTC.